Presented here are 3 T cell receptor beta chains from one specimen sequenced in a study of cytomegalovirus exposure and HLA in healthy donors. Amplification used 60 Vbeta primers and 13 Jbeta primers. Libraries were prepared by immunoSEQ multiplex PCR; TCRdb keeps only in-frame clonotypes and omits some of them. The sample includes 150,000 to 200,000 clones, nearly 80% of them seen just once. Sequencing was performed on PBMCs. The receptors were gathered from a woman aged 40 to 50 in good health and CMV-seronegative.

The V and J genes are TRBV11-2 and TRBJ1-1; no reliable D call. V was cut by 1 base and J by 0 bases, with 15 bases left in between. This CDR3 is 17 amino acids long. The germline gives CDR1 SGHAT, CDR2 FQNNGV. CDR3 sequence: CASSLVFPRSVNTEAFF. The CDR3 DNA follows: TGTGCCAGCAGCTTAGTCTTCCCGAGGAGCGTGAACACTGAAGCTTTCTTT.

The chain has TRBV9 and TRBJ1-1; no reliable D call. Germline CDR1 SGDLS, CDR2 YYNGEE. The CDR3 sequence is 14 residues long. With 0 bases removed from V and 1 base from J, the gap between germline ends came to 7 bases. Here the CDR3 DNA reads TGTGCCAGCAGCGTAGCTACCGGGAACACTGAAGCTTTCTTT. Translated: CASSVATGNTEAFF. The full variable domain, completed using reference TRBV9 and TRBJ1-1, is DSGVTQTPKHLITATGQRVTLRCSPRSGDLSVYWYQQSLDQGLQFLIQYYNGEERAKGNILERFSAQQFPDLHSELNLSSLELGDSALYFCASSVATGNTEAFFGQGTRLTVV.

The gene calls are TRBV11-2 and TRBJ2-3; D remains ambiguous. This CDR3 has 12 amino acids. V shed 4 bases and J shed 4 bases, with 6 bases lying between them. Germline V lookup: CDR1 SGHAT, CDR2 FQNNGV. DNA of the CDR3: TGTGCCAGCAGCTCTGAGTCAGATACGCAGTATTTT. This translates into CASSSESDTQYF. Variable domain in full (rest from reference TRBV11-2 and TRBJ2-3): EAGVAQSPRYKIIEKRQSVAFWCNPISGHATLYWYQQILGQGPKLLIQFQNNGVVDDSQLPKDRFSAERLKGVDSTLKIQPAKLEDSAVYLCASSSESDTQYFGPGTRLTVL.